Presented here are 29 T cell receptor beta chains from one specimen sequenced in a study of shared clonotypes between healthy human individuals. Terminally differentiated effector memory CD45RA+ cells were left out of the naive CD8 fraction, which was CD45RO-negative and positively selected for CCR7. TCRdb's copy holds only in-frame clones and misses some; the assay was immunoSEQ multiplex PCR. The profile shows around 2,000,000 clones, about 92% of them singletons. The material sequenced was naive CD8+ T cells from PBMCs. Receptors were obtained from a man younger than 30 in good health. Some clones in this sample may be carry-over from other donors' samples.

The chain carries TRBV28 and TRBJ2-7, with TRBD2 matching over 12 bases. With V trimmed by 2 bases and J by 2 bases, 10 bases remained unmatched. Germline CDR1 reads MDHEN; CDR2 reads SYDVKM. The CDR3 totals 18 residues. The CDR3 is CASSLSFLAGGLAYEQYF. CDR3 bases: TGTGCCAGCAGTTTAAGTTTCCTAGCGGGAGGGTTAGCCTACGAGCAGTACTTC.

This rearrangement joins TRBV27 to TRBJ2-2; 12 bases map to TRBD2. Germline loops: CDR1 MNHEY, CDR2 SMNVEV (reference sequence). This CDR3 comprises 17 residues. J gave up 4 bases and V 2 bases, and 5 bases lay outside the gene matches. CDR3 sequence: CASSLLRTSGITGELFF. For the CDR3, the DNA is TGTGCCAGCAGTTTACTTAGGACTAGCGGGATCACCGGGGAGCTGTTTTTT.

The gene calls are TRBV9 and TRBJ2-7; 9 positions match TRBD1. This CDR3 region has 15 residues. Germline V gene sequence: CDR1 SGDLS, CDR2 YYNGEE. The trim removed 5 bases at V and 5 bases at J, leaving 11 bases unmatched. CDR3 region: CASSGTGTGRDEQYF. The CDR3 nucleotides are TGTGCCAGCAGTGGAACCGGGACAGGGAGGGACGAGCAGTACTTC.

The V and J genes are TRBV5-1 and TRBJ2-5; maybe TRBD1 (6 bases). Germline V CDR1 and CDR2: SGHRS, YFSETQ. This CDR3 contains 17 residues. Trimming removed 1 base at V and 1 base at J, with 17 bases between. The CDR3: CASSLRGVGQLQETQYF. CDR3 sequence (DNA): TGCGCCAGCAGCTTGAGGGGCGTTGGACAGCTCCAAGAGACCCAGTACTTC.

The chain uses TRBV23-1 and TRBJ1-1; a possible D gene is TRBD1 (5 bases). TRBV23-1 is an ORF, and what it does is uncertain. The ends were cut back, 8 bases at V and 1 base at J, with 26 bases in the middle. The CDR3 has 18 amino acids. CDR3 in amino acids: CASDGFQWAGRANTEAFF. The CDR3 DNA sequence: TGCGCCAGCGATGGGTTCCAGTGGGCAGGCAGGGCGAACACTGAAGCTTTCTTT.

This clone has just one count. The V and J genes are TRBV28 and TRBJ2-1; D may be TRBD2 (6 bases). Germline CDR1 MDHEN, CDR2 SYDVKM. With 3 bases removed from V and 6 bases from J, the gap between germline ends came to 18 bases. CDR3 length: 16 amino acids. The CDR3 spells CASSLRGVRFGNEQFF. As DNA, the CDR3 is TGTGCCAGCAGTTTGCGGGGAGTGAGGTTTGGCAATGAGCAGTTCTTC.

The rearrangement joins TRBV21-1 to TRBJ1-5. TRBV21-1 is a pseudogene locus. CDR3 length: 16 amino acids. The CDR3 loop is CATPLGGAASNQPQHF. The CDR3 DNA follows: TGTGCCACCCCGCTGGGTGGAGCAGCTAGCAATCAGCCCCAGCATTTT.

The chain combines TRBV4-1 with TRBJ2-7; 10 bases agree with TRBD2. Losses at the gene ends were 4 bases for V and 0 bases for J; bases not matched to a gene: 6. Per the germline V gene, CDR1 is MGHRA and CDR2 is YSYEKL. This CDR3 spans 16 amino acids. CDR3 sequence reads: CASSRRTSGASYEQYF. DNA of the CDR3: TGCGCCAGCAGCCGCAGGACTAGCGGCGCCTCCTACGAGCAGTACTTC.

V and J are TRBV18 and TRBJ1-2; 11 nucleotides align to TRBD1. The germline V gene encodes CDR1 KGHSH and CDR2 LQKENI. V lost 6 bases and J lost 8; bases outside the gene matches: 14. The length of the CDR3 is 16 residues. CDR3 nucleotides: TGTGCCAGCTCCCCGGCGCTGGACAGGGGGCGAAAAGGCTACACCTTC. This encodes CASSPALDRGRKGYTF.

Turning to this clone: The sample carries other DNA sequences with the same CDR3. V usage is TRBV27 and J usage is TRBJ2-3; D is perhaps TRBD2 (5 bases). This CDR3 comprises 14 residues. V was clipped by 5 bases and J by 4 bases, with 13 bases between them. Germline lookup yields CDR1 MNHEY and CDR2 SMNVEV (reference sequence). The CDR3 region is CASSLVGGADTQYF. The CDR3 region has the DNA TGTGCCAGCAGTCTAGTTGGAGGTGCAGATACGCAGTATTTT.

The CDR3 DNA reads TGTGCCTGGACCCAGGACGGTAGCAATCAGCCCCAGCATTTT. Residues: CAWTQDGSNQPQHF. This chain joins TRBV30 and TRBJ1-5; D ambiguous. CDR3 length equals 14 residues. Trimming removed 4 bases from V and 0 bases from J, with 10 bases in between. Germline-derived CDR1 and CDR2 are GTSNPN and SVGIG (reference sequence). Full variable domain (remainder filled in from reference TRBV30 and TRBJ1-5): SQTIHQWPATLVQPVGSPLSLECTVEGTSNPNLYWYRQAAGRGLQLLFYSVGIGQISSEVPQNLSASRPQDRQFILSSKKLLLSDSGFYLCAWTQDGSNQPQHFGDGTRLSIL.

This clone was observed a single time. The genes are TRBV9 and TRBJ1-3; 10 nucleotides line up with TRBD1. Losses at the gene ends were 4 bases for V and 0 bases for J; bases not matched to a gene: 13. Germline CDR1 and CDR2: SGDLS and YYNGEE. The CDR3 spans 19 residues. The CDR3 sequence is CASSPIFPDRGNSGNTIYF. The CDR3 nucleotides are TGTGCCAGCAGCCCCATCTTCCCGGACAGGGGGAACTCTGGAAACACCATATATTTT.

The rearrangement joins TRBV27 to TRBJ1-1; a possible D gene is TRBD1 (6 bases). Trimming cost V 1 base and J 1 base, with 13 bases left between them. The CDR3 consists of 16 residues. Germline V gene sequence: CDR1 MNHEY, CDR2 SMNVEV (reference sequence). Here the CDR3 reads CASSLLKGGENTEAFF. As DNA, the CDR3 is TGTGCCAGCAGTTTATTGAAAGGGGGTGAGAACACTGAAGCTTTCTTT.

The CDR3, as DNA: TGTGCCAGCAGCTTAAATAGCTACAGGGGGGTTAAGAACACTGAAGCTTTCTTT. Amino acid sequence: CASSLNSYRGVKNTEAFF. The chain recombines TRBV13 with TRBJ1-1; 8 bases fit TRBD1. Germline-derived CDR1 and CDR2 are PRHDT and FYEKMQ (reference sequence). This CDR3 has 18 residues. The V segment lost 2 bases and the J segment 1 base; nucleotides outside the gene matches: 12.

The V and J genes are TRBV5-1 and TRBJ2-2; possibly TRBD1 for D (5 bases). V shed 0 bases and J shed 0 bases, with 9 bases lying between them. The length of the CDR3 is 16 residues. Germline CDR1 SGHRS, CDR2 YFSETQ. The CDR3 DNA follows: TGCGCCAGCAGCTTGGATGGGGCCCCGAACACCGGGGAGCTGTTTTTT. As protein: CASSLDGAPNTGELFF.

V gene TRBV27 combines with J gene TRBJ2-7; 9 bases are a match to TRBD1. The V segment lost 8 bases and the J segment 7 bases; nucleotides outside the gene matches: 21. The germline V gene has CDR1 MNHEY and CDR2 SMNVEV (reference sequence). The CDR3 contains 17 residues. CDR3 coding DNA: TGTGCCAGCGGTAACAGGGGGCGGATTCCCGAAATGGGAGAGCAGTACTTC. Its protein is CASGNRGRIPEMGEQYF.

V and J are TRBV4-1 and TRBJ1-2, with TRBD1 as a possible D gene (5 bases). Germline CDR1 MGHRA, CDR2 YSYEKL. The CDR3 length is 14 residues. V lost 4 bases to trimming and J lost 2 bases, with 11 bases between them. The CDR3 DNA reads as TGCGCCAGCAGCCGGGGAGGGGTCAACTATGGCTACACCTTC. Residues: CASSRGGVNYGYTF.

The chain joins TRBV7-2 to TRBJ2-3, with no clear D. CDR1 and CDR2 from the germline V gene are SGHTA and FQGNSA. The CDR3 loop spans 12 amino acids. V was pared by 5 bases and J by 7 bases, with 10 bases between. In nucleotides, the CDR3 is TGTGCCAGCAGCCACGGACGGTATACGCAGTATTTT. Protein product: CASSHGRYTQYF.

This clone is a singleton in its sample. Other nucleotide sequences in the sample specify the same CDR3. The rearrangement uses TRBV9 and TRBJ1-1; perhaps TRBD1 as D (5 bases). The CDR3 spans 14 residues. Germline values: CDR1 SGDLS, CDR2 YYNGEE. V lost 0 bases and J 1 base, leaving 7 bases between the germline ends. In DNA, the CDR3 is TGTGCCAGCAGCGTAGATGGACAGAACACTGAAGCTTTCTTT. As protein: CASSVDGQNTEAFF. Looking up the rest from reference TRBV9 and TRBJ1-1 gives the full variable domain: DSGVTQTPKHLITATGQRVTLRCSPRSGDLSVYWYQQSLDQGLQFLIQYYNGEERAKGNILERFSAQQFPDLHSELNLSSLELGDSALYFCASSVDGQNTEAFFGQGTRLTVV.

This sequence joins TRBV15 and TRBJ2-5; D is unresolved. V shed 0 bases and J shed 5 bases, with 4 bases lying between them. The germline V gene has CDR1 LNHNV and CDR2 YYDKDF (reference sequence). The CDR3 runs to 12 residues. DNA of the CDR3: TGTGCCACCAGCAGAGAAGGTGAGACCCAGTACTTC. It specifies CATSREGETQYF.

The rearrangement joins TRBV6-1 to TRBJ2-7; possibly TRBD2 for D (5 bases). V was cut by 4 bases and J by 4 bases, with 8 bases left in between. This CDR3 region has 12 residues. Germline CDR1 reads MNHNS; CDR2 reads SASEGT. The CDR3 region is CASSAGLYEQYF. The DNA for the CDR3 is TGTGCCAGCAGTGCGGGGTTATACGAGCAGTACTTC.

This chain connects TRBV5-6 to TRBJ2-1, with D possibly TRBD2 on 5 matching bases. The CDR3 runs 15 residues. Trimming cost V 2 bases and J 4 bases, with 13 bases left between them. The germline gives CDR1 SGHDT, CDR2 YYEEEE. As DNA, the CDR3 is TGTGCCAGCAGCTTAGGGCAGTGGACTTACAATGAGCAGTTCTTC. Residues: CASSLGQWTYNEQFF.

J is TRBJ1-1 and V is TRBV6-5; D unresolved. Germline values: CDR1 MNHEY, CDR2 SVGAGI. Trimming took off 6 bases at V and 6 bases at J, with 20 bases between the two ends. The length of the CDR3 is 15 residues. The CDR3 reads CASSYTPGRVAEAFF. CDR3 nucleotide sequence: TGTGCCAGCAGCTATACCCCCGGGCGTGTGGCTGAAGCTTTCTTT.

In regard to this clone: Other DNA sequences in the same sample also yield this CDR3. The gene calls are TRBV10-3 and TRBJ2-7; D is uncertain. This CDR3 spans 12 amino acids. Germline loops: CDR1 ENHRY, CDR2 SYGVKD. V lost 2 bases to trimming and J lost 3 bases, with 5 bases between them. CDR3 loop: CAISEVSYEQYF. In nucleotides, the CDR3 is TGTGCCATCAGTGAGGTTAGCTACGAGCAGTACTTC.

On this clone: Other nucleotide sequences in the sample specify the same CDR3. The chain is built from TRBV4-1 and TRBJ2-3; D gene unclear. Trimming shortened V by 1 base and J by 2 bases, and 7 bases separated the two germline ends. CDR3 length: 14 amino acids. Per germline, CDR1 MGHRA and CDR2 YSYEKL. The CDR3 region has the DNA TGCGCCAGCAGCCAAGGACCGAACACAGATACGCAGTATTTT. This gives the protein CASSQGPNTDTQYF.

This sequence joins TRBV27 and TRBJ2-7; D is unresolved. Trimming cost V 2 bases and J 2 bases, with 10 bases left between them. CDR1 and CDR2 (germline): MNHEY, SMNVEV (reference sequence). There are 14 residues in the CDR3. CDR3 sequence (DNA): TGTGCCAGCAGTTTAGCAGCGAACCCCTACGAGCAGTACTTC. Translating gives CASSLAANPYEQYF.

This rearrangement joins TRBV2 to TRBJ2-3; D is perhaps TRBD2 (5 bases). Germline V gene sequence: CDR1 SNHLY, CDR2 FYNNEI. The germline V and J ends were trimmed by 6 bases and 3 bases, with 19 bases remaining between them. This CDR3 is built from 16 residues. CDR3 amino acids: CASSRNLAGLTDTQYF. The CDR3 nucleotides are TGTGCCAGCAGCCGCAATCTAGCCGGCTTAACAGATACGCAGTATTTT.

This chain joins TRBV27 and TRBJ2-7; possibly TRBD2 for D (6 bases). Trimming took off 6 bases at V and 7 bases at J, with 10 bases between the two ends. Per germline, CDR1 MNHEY and CDR2 SMNVEV (reference sequence). The CDR3 consists of 11 residues. CDR3: CASSQGREQYF. The CDR3 DNA reads TGTGCCAGCAGCCAAGGGAGGGAGCAGTACTTC.

The rearrangement uses TRBV27 and TRBJ2-5; 14 bases line up with TRBD2. Germline CDR1 MNHEY, CDR2 SMNVEV (reference sequence). CDR3 length equals 16 residues. V lost 4 bases and J lost 5; bases outside the gene matches: 6. CDR3 amino acids: CASSSTGLAGEETQYF. The CDR3 DNA sequence: TGTGCCAGCAGTTCAACGGGACTAGCGGGAGAGGAGACCCAGTACTTC.